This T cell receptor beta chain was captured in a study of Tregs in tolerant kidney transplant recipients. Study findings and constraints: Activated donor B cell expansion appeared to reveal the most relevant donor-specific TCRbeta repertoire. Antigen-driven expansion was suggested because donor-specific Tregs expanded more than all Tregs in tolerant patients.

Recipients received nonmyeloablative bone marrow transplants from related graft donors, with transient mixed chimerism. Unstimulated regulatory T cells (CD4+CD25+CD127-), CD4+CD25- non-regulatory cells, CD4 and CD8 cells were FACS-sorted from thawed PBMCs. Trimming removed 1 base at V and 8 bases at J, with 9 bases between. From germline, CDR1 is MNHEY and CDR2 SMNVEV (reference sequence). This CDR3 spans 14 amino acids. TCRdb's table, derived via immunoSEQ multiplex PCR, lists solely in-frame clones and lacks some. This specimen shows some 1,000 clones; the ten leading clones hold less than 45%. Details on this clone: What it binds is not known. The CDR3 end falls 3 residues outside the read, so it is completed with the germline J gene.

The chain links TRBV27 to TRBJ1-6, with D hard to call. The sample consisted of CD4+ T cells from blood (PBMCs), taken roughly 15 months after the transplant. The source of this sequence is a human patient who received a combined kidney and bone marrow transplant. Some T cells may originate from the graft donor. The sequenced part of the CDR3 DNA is TGTGCCAGCAGTTTATTAGGCGGAGATTCACCC. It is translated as CASSLLGGDSP. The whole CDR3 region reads CASSLLGGDSPLHF.